A selection of T cell receptor beta chains follows, all from one sample in a study of post-analysis software for immune sequencing data. MiXCR, run by TCRdb on the PCR reads, gives a single entry per CDR3 protein. Here the sample spans 650,000 to 900,000 distinct CDR3 sequences, about half being singletons. Sequencing used blood. The receptors here all came from a girl aged 5 to 17 with multiple sclerosis. CDR3s include the opening cysteine and the closing phenylalanine or tryptophan. A D gene is named only where the DNA matches it firmly. Clone size is not always given. Where it is, it says once, few, many or a class for expanded clones.

clone size	V gene	D gene	J gene	CDR3 DNA	CDR3 protein
few	TRBV7-3	NA	TRBJ2-1	TGTGCCAGCAGCTCCGTGGAGGGTGAGCAGTTCTTC	CASSSVEGEQFF
NA	TRBV29-1	NA	TRBJ2-1	TGCAGCGTTATCTGGGGCACTAGCCATGAGCAGTTCTTC	CSVIWGTSHEQFF
NA	TRBV7-2	NA	TRBJ1-2	TGTGCCAGCAGCTTAGTTTCCTCGTCAGGGAATGGCTACACCTTC	CASSLVSSSGNGYTF
few	TRBV10-3	TRBD2	TRBJ2-1	TGTGCCATCCAGCGGGGCTCCTACAATGAGCAGTTCTTC	CAIQRGSYNEQFF
NA	TRBV6-1	NA	TRBJ1-1	TGTGCCAGCACCGGGGGTCGGGGTCAACCTGAAGCTTTCTTT	CASTGGRGQPEAFF
NA	TRBV20-1	TRBD2	TRBJ2-1	TGCAGTGCGAGACTTCCTAGCGGGCCCTACAATGAGCAGTTCTTC	CSARLPSGPYNEQFF
once	TRBV3-1	NA	TRBJ2-7	TGTGCCAGCAGCTTAGCGCCCAGGGGCACCTGGTCCTACGAGCAGTACTTC	CASSLAPRGTWSYEQYF
NA	TRBV24-1	TRBD1	TRBJ1-4	TGTGCCACCAGTGAGGGGGACAGGGCCCGATCCACCGCAACTAATGAAAAACTGTTTTTT	CATSEGDRARSTATNEKLFF
few	TRBV5-1	TRBD2	TRBJ2-1	TGCGCCAGCAGCTTGGGTCCCGCGGGAGCTTTTGTGGATGAGCAGTTCTTC	CASSLGPAGAFVDEQFF
NA	TRBV3-1	NA	TRBJ2-1	TGTGCCAGCAACCCGAAAGGTACAGAAATCTTCGATGAGCAGTTCTTC	CASNPKGTEIFDEQFF
once	TRBV6-1	NA	TRBJ2-2	TGTGCCAGCAGTGGGCTAAACGTCAGGGTCACCGGGGAGCTGTTTTTT	CASSGLNVRVTGELFF
NA	TRBV5-1	NA	TRBJ2-3	TGCGCCAGCAGCCAAGAGGGGAGAACTAGCACAGATACGCAGTATTTT	CASSQEGRTSTDTQYF
NA	TRBV5-1	TRBD1	TRBJ1-2	TGCGCCAGCAGCCCCCCGGGACAGGGGGCGCTTGGCTACACCTTC	CASSPPGQGALGYTF
NA	TRBV12-3/TRBV12-4	TRBD1	TRBJ1-4	TGTGCCAGCAGACCCGACAGGGGATACGATGAAAAACTGTTTTTT	CASRPDRGYDEKLFF
few	TRBV4-3	NA	TRBJ2-3	TGCGCCAGCAGCCAACTCGCCCGCGGGAAAGGCACAGATACGCAGTATTTT	CASSQLARGKGTDTQYF
NA	TRBV20-1	TRBD1	TRBJ2-3	TGCAGTGCAGAAACAGGGGGCTACACAGATACGCAGTATTTT	CSAETGGYTDTQYF
few	TRBV7-3	TRBD1	TRBJ2-7	TGTGCCAGCAGTTTAACGGGACAGGGCCGCTACGAGCAGTACTTC	CASSLTGQGRYEQYF
NA	TRBV9	NA	TRBJ2-6	TGTGCCAGCAGCGCGGGACTGTCCACTGGGGCCAACGTCCTGACTTTC	CASSAGLSTGANVLTF
NA	TRBV15	NA	TRBJ2-7	TGTGCCACCAGCAGAGATCACAGGGACGAGCAGTACTTC	CATSRDHRDEQYF
NA	TRBV11-1	NA	TRBJ2-1	TGTGCCAGCAGCCGGGGTCCGAGTAGCGGACACGGGGGGCAGTTCTTC	CASSRGPSSGHGGQFF
many	TRBV7-9	NA	TRBJ2-7	TGTGCCAGCAGCTCCCCCGCTTCCTACGAGCAGTACTTC	CASSSPASYEQYF
NA	TRBV10-1	NA	TRBJ2-3	TGCGTCAGCAGTGACGGGAGCACAGATACGCAGTATTTT	CVSSDGSTDTQYF
NA	TRBV9	NA	TRBJ2-1	TGTGCCAGCAGCGTAGGACTCCCTAATGAGCAGTTCTTC	CASSVGLPNEQFF
NA	TRBV7-2	TRBD2	TRBJ2-1	TGTGCCAGCACCCGGACTAGCGGGAGTATTGAGCAGTTCTTC	CASTRTSGSIEQFF
NA	TRBV12-3/TRBV12-4	TRBD2	TRBJ2-7	TGTGCCAGCAGTTTACGATCTAGCGGGATCGGCGAGCAGTACTTC	CASSLRSSGIGEQYF
few	TRBV7-6	NA	TRBJ2-7	TGTGCCAGCAGCTTAAAAGGTTTGGGCGAGCAGTACTTC	CASSLKGLGEQYF
NA	TRBV15	TRBD2	TRBJ2-3	TGCGCCACCAGCAGACGACTAGCGGGAGGGACAGATACGCAGTATTTT	CATSRRLAGGTDTQYF